This T cell receptor beta chain is drawn from a study of T cells in localized non-small cell lung cancer. Study-wide results and caveats: In adjacent lung, a median roughly 53 of the top 100 tumor clones were found.

Profiling relied on immunoSEQ multiplex PCR, and the TCRdb table lists in-frame clones only, not all of them. The profile shows some 25,000 clones, more than 70% of them singletons. Looked up from germline, CDR1 is KGHSH and CDR2 is LQKENI. V lost 6 bases, J lost 3 bases, and 17 bases stayed unmatched. The CDR3 spans 18 residues. About this clone itself: No antigen is known for it.

The V gene is TRBV18, the J gene TRBJ2-5; 9 nucleotides align to TRBD1. The sequencing here drew on peripheral blood mononuclear cells, taken before any cancer treatment. The source is a woman aged 35 to 70 with stage III lung adenocarcinoma. CDR3 bases: TGTGCCAGCTCCAAAACCAATACCCCACAGGGGGCGAAAGAGACCCAGTACTTC. Translation gives CASSKTNTPQGAKETQYF.